The source of this TCR beta chain is a study of beta chain features in type 1 diabetes. The study's findings and limits: More deletions and fewer insertions at VDJ junctions were seen in type 1 diabetes patients. Moderately but significantly shorter TCRB CDR3s were found in Type 1 diabetes patients in all four CD4+ subsets. Across patients, naive, central memory and Treg TCRB repertoires exhibited apparently greater similarity than was observed across healthy donors.

In this sample, this clone turned up a few times. Its target is not known. V gave up 3 bases and J gave up 4 bases; unmatched junction bases: 7. The CDR3 has 15 residues. Germline lookup yields CDR1 MNHNY and CDR2 SVGAGI (reference sequence). Expressed TCRB transcripts got sequenced, as all isolated RNA was reverse transcribed. Samples of naive, central memory and regulatory T cells yielded a mean of about 3.5 million reads. Sequenced by immunoSEQ multiplex PCR; TCRdb stores in-frame clones only, minus some. The sample has roughly 150,000 clones, 7.5% to 9.5% seen once. The sequence came from a woman between 18 and 30 years old in good health. The sample consisted of central memory CD4+ T cells from blood. This sequence joins TRBV6-6 and TRBJ2-5, with TRBD2 identical over 8 bases. CDR3: CASSYGGLAGETQYF. CDR3 nucleotide sequence: TGTGCCAGCAGTTATGGTGGGCTAGCGGGAGAGACCCAGTACTTC.